This TCR beta chain originates from a study of graft-versus-host responses after intestinal transplantation. About the research overall: Among the recipients, transplants were multivisceral, liver-intestinal, or isolated intestinal.

Sequencing used immunoSEQ multiplex PCR; TCRdb keeps in-frame clones, though not all of them. The sample contains 96,000 or so clones, roughly nine tenths of which appear only once. Comment on this clone: Its antigen is unidentified.

Source: unstimulated CD4+ T cells sorted from spleen or lymph node cells, taken before intestinal transplant. The source is a human donor who received an intestinal transplant.

Here the CDR3 DNA reads TGTGCCAGCAGTTTTCGCAGGGGGTACTACGAGCAGTACTTC. Encoded protein: CASSFRRGYYEQYF. V and J are TRBV6-5 and TRBJ2-7; 7 positions match TRBD1. V lost 4 bases, J lost 3 bases, and 6 bases stayed unmatched. Per the germline V gene, CDR1 is MNHEY and CDR2 is SVGAGI. CDR3 length: 14 amino acids.